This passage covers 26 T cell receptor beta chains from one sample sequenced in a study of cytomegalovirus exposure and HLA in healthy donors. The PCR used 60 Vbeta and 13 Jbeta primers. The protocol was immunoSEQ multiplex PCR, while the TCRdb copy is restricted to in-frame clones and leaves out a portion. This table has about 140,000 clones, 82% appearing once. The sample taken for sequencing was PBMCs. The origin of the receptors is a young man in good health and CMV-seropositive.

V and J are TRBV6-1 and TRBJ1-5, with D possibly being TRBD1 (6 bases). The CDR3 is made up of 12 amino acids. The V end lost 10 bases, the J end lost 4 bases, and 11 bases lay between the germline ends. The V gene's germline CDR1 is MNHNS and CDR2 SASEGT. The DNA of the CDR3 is TGTGCCACCGCCCAGGGGAATCAGCCCCAGCATTTT. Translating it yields CATAQGNQPQHF.

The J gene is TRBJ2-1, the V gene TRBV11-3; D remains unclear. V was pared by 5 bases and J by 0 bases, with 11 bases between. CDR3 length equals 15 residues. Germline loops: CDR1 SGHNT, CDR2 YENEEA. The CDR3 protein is CASSLHPGSYNEQFF. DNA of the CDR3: TGTGCCAGCAGCCTTCATCCGGGCTCCTACAATGAGCAGTTCTTC.

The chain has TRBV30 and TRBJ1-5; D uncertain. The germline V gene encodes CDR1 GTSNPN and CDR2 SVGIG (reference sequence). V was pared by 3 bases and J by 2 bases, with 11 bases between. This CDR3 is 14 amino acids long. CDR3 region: CAWRVGNGNQPQHF. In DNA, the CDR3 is TGTGCCTGGAGGGTCGGGAATGGCAATCAGCCCCAGCATTTT.

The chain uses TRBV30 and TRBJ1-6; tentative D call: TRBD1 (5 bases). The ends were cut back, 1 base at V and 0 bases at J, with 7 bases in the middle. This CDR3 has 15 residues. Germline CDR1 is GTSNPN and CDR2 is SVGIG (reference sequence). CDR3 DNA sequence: TGTGCCTGGAGTGAGGGGTTCTCCTATAATTCACCCCTCCACTTT. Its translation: CAWSEGFSYNSPLHF. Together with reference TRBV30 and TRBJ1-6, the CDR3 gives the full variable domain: SQTIHQWPATLVQPVGSPLSLECTVEGTSNPNLYWYRQAAGRGLQLLFYSVGIGQISSEVPQNLSASRPQDRQFILSSKKLLLSDSGFYLCAWSEGFSYNSPLHFGNGTRLTVT.

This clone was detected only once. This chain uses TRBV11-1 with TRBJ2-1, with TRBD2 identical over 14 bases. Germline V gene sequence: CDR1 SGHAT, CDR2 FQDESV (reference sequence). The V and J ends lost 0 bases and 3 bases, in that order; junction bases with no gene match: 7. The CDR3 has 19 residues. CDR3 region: CASSLARTSGRKNYNEQFF. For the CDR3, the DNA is TGTGCCAGCAGCTTAGCGCGGACTAGCGGGAGGAAAAACTACAATGAGCAGTTCTTC.

This chain's CDR3 is CSVHIRWEGEAFF. CDR3 bases: TGCAGCGTACACATTCGTTGGGAGGGTGAAGCTTTCTTT. V and J are TRBV29-1 and TRBJ1-1; D unclear. The CDR3 spans 13 residues. V lost 6 bases and J lost 7, with 18 bases in between. Germline lookup yields CDR1 SQVTM and CDR2 ANQGSEA.

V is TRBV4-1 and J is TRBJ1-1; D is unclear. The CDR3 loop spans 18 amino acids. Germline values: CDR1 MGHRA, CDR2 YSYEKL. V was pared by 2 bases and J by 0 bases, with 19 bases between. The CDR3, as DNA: TGCGCCAGCAGCCAACCCCTAGTCCAGGCCGGGATGAACACTGAAGCTTTCTTT. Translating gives CASSQPLVQAGMNTEAFF.

The CDR3 coding sequence is TGTGCCAGCAGTTCACAGGGGCGAGATTGGAATGAGCAGTTCTTC. Amino acid sequence: CASSSQGRDWNEQFF. The chain links TRBV28 to TRBJ2-1; 7 bases map to TRBD1. After removal of 4 bases from V and 7 bases from J, the junction contained 10 bases not matched to a gene. CDR3 length: 15 amino acids. Germline-derived CDR1 and CDR2 are MDHEN and SYDVKM.

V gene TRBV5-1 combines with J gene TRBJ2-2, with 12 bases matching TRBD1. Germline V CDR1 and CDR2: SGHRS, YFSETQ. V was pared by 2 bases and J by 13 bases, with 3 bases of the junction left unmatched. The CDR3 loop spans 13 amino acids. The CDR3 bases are TGCGCCAGCAGCTTCGGGACAGGGGGCCCGCTGTTTTTT. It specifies CASSFGTGGPLFF.

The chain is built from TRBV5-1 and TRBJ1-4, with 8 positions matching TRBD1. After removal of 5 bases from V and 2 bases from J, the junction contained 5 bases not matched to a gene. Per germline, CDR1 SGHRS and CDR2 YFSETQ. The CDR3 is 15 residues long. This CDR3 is CASRPDRGTNEKLFF. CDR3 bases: TGCGCCAGCAGACCCGACAGGGGCACTAATGAAAAACTGTTTTTT.

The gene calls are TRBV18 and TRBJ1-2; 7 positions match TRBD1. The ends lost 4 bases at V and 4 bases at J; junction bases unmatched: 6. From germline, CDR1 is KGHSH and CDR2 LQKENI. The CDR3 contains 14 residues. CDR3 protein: CASSQGAHSYGYTF. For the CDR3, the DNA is TGTGCCAGCTCACAGGGGGCGCATAGCTATGGCTACACCTTC.

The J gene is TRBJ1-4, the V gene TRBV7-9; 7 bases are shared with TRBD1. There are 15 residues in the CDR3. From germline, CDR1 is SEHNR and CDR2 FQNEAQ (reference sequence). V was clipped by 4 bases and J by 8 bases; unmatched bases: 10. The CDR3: CASSSRQGEGEKLFF. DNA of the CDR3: TGTGCCAGCAGCTCCAGACAGGGAGAAGGAGAAAAACTGTTTTTT.

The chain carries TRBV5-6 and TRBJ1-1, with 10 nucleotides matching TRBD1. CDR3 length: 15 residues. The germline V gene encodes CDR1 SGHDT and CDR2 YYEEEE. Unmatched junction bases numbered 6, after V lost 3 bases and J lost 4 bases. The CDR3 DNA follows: TGTGCCAGCAGCTGGGGGACAGGGGCTTCCACTGAAGCTTTCTTT. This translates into CASSWGTGASTEAFF.

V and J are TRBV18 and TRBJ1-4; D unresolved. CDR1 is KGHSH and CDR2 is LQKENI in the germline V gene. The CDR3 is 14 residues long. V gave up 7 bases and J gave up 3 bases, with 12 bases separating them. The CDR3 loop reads CASCPSQANEKLFF. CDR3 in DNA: TGTGCCAGCTGCCCGTCGCAGGCTAATGAAAAACTGTTTTTT.

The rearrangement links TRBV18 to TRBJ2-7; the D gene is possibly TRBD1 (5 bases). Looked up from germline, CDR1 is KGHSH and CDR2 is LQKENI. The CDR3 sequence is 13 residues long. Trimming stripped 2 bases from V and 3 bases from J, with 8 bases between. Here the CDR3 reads CASSPFDSYEQYF. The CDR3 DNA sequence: TGTGCCAGCTCACCATTCGACAGCTACGAGCAGTACTTC.

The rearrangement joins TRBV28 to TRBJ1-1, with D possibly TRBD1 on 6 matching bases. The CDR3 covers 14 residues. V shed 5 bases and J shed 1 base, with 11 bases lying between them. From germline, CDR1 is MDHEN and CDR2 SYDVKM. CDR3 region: CASSRGGPNTEAFF. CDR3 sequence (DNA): TGTGCCAGCAGTCGAGGGGGACCGAACACTGAAGCTTTCTTT. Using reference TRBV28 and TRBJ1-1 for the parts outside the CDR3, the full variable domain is DVKVTQSSRYLVKRTGEKVFLECVQDMDHENMFWYRQDPGLGLRLIYFSYDVKMKEKGDIPEGYSVSREKKERFSLILESASTNQTSMYLCASSRGGPNTEAFFGQGTRLTVV.

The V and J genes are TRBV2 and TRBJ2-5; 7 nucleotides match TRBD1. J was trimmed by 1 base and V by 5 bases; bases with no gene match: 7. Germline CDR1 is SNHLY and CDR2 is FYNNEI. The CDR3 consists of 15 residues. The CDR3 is CASSKTPGGQETQYF. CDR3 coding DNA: TGTGCCAGCAGTAAAACCCCAGGGGGCCAAGAGACCCAGTACTTC. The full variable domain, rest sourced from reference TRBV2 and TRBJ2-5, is EPEVTQTPSHQVTQMGQEVILRCVPISNHLYFYWYRQILGQKVEFLVSFYNNEISEKSEIFDDQFSVERPDGSNFTLKIRSTKLEDSAMYFCASSKTPGGQETQYFGPGTRLLVL.

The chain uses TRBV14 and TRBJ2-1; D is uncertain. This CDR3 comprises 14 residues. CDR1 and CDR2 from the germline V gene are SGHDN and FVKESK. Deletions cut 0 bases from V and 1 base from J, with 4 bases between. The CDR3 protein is CASSQDLSYNEQFF. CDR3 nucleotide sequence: TGTGCCAGCAGCCAAGATCTGTCCTACAATGAGCAGTTCTTC.

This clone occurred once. DNA of the CDR3: TGTGCCACCAGCAAACCAGGGGGCACTGAAGCTTTCTTT. Protein: CATSKPGGTEAFF. This chain connects TRBV15 to TRBJ1-1; 7 bases line up with TRBD1. V shed 4 bases and J 4 bases; nucleotides not matched to a gene: 3. Germline V gene data show CDR1 as LNHNV and CDR2 as YYDKDF (reference sequence). The CDR3 loop spans 13 amino acids. The variable domain in full, with the rest retrieved from reference TRBV15 and TRBJ1-1, is DAMVIQNPRYQVTQFGKPVTLSCSQTLNHNVMYWYQQKSSQAPKLLFHYYDKDFNNEADTPDNFQSRRPNTSFCFLDIRSPGLGDTAMYLCATSKPGGTEAFFGQGTRLTVV.

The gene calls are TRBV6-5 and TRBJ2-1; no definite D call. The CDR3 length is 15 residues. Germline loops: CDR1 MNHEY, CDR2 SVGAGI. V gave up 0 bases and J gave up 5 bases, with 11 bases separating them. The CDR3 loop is CASSYSWSGNNEQFF. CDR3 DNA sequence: TGTGCCAGCAGTTACTCGTGGTCGGGTAACAATGAGCAGTTCTTC.

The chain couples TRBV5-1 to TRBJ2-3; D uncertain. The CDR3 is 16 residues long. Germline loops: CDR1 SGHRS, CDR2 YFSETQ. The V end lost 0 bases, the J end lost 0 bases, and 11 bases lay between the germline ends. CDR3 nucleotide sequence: TGCGCCAGCAGCTTGGCCTCTGGCAGTAGCACAGATACGCAGTATTTT. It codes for CASSLASGSSTDTQYF.

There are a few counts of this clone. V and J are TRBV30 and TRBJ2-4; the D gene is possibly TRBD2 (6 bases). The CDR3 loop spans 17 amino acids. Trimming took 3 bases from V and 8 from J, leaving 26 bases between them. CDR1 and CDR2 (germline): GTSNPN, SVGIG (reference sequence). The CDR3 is CAWSVDSLGLGADIQYF. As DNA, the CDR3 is TGTGCCTGGAGCGTCGATTCTTTGGGACTCGGGGCGGACATTCAGTACTTC.

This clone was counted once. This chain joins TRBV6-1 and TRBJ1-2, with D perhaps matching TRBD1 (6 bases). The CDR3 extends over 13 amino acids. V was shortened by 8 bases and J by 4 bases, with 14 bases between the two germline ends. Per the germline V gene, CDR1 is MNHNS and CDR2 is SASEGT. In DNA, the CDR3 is TGTGCCAGCTCGTCCGGACAGAGCTATGGCTACACCTTC. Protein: CASSSGQSYGYTF.

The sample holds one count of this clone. Here the CDR3 DNA reads TGTGCCAGCAGTGCCAGGGAATTCAACACTGAAGCTTTCTTT. This codes for CASSAREFNTEAFF. This rearrangement joins TRBV6-1 to TRBJ1-1, with D perhaps matching TRBD1 (5 bases). The germline CDR1 and CDR2 sequences are MNHNS and SASEGT. This CDR3 has 14 residues. V lost 4 bases and J lost 2, with 11 bases in between.

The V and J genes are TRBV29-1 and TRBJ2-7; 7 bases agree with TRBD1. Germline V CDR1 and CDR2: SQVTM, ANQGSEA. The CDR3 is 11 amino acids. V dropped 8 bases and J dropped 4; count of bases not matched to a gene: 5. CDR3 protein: CSHGTDYEQYF. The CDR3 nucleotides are TGCAGCCACGGGACAGATTACGAGCAGTACTTC.

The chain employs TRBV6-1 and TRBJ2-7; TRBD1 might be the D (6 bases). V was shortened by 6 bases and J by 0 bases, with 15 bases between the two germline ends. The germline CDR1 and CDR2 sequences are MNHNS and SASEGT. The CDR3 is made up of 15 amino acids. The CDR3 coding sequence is TGTGCCAGCAGACTAGACAGGCTCCTCTCCTACGAGCAGTACTTC. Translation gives CASRLDRLLSYEQYF.